Listed here is a single TCR beta chain. Its antigen remains unidentified. The donors were part of the validation cohort of 120 or so subjects. That cohort was separate from the first cohort, which comprised 666 subjects. These data belong to a study of cytomegalovirus exposure and HLA in healthy donors. Study summary: A subsequent analysis stated that the 90 to 150 validation repertoires were run on the same platform as the roughly 700 first-cohort repertoires.

TCRdb's table, derived via immunoSEQ multiplex PCR, lists solely in-frame clones and lacks some. The table has fewer than 250,000 clones, over 70% seen once. The germline V gene has CDR1 MNHEY and CDR2 SVGAGI. There are 15 residues in the CDR3. V was shortened by 2 bases and J by 5 bases, with 12 bases between the two germline ends. Findings and limits, study-wide: A classifier reportedly called cytomegalovirus status with high sensitivity and specificity. The investigators catalogued some 150 TCR beta chains as cytomegalovirus-associated.

This chain links TRBV6-5 with TRBJ2-2; a possible D gene is TRBD1 (6 bases). What was sequenced was PBMCs. The receptor comes from a woman aged 25 to 39 in good health and CMV-seropositive. CDR3 DNA: TGTGCCAGCAGTTACGTTAGGACAGTTACCGGGGAGCTGTTTTTT. Translating it yields CASSYVRTVTGELFF.